Described below is a single T cell receptor beta chain sequence and its context. What it binds is not known. The data are from a study of cytomegalovirus exposure and HLA in healthy donors. Germline CDR1 and CDR2: MNHEY and SVGAGI. The CDR3 loop spans 13 amino acids. V was clipped by 2 bases and J by 12 bases, with 17 bases between them. The PCR had 60 Vbeta and 13 Jbeta primers. The data were produced by immunoSEQ multiplex PCR, yet TCRdb's version contains in-frame clones alone and is incomplete. The table has some 150,000 clones, around 79% seen once. Study-wide findings and caveats: CMV serostatus was the only immune exposure information that was available. TRBV6-2, TRBV6-3 and other indistinguishable V segments were excluded. Among the sequence variants, a highly shared cluster was likely an artifact of sequencing. As confirmed in vitro, a few CMV-associated chains were specific for CMV antigens.

Sequenced: PBMCs. The sequence derives from a woman in her thirties in good health and CMV-seronegative. This sequence joins TRBV6-5 and TRBJ2-7, with D perhaps matching TRBD1 (5 bases). The CDR3 DNA reads TGTGCCAGCAGTTACGCGACAGAGCAGCATAGGTACTTC. Protein sequence: CASSYATEQHRYF.